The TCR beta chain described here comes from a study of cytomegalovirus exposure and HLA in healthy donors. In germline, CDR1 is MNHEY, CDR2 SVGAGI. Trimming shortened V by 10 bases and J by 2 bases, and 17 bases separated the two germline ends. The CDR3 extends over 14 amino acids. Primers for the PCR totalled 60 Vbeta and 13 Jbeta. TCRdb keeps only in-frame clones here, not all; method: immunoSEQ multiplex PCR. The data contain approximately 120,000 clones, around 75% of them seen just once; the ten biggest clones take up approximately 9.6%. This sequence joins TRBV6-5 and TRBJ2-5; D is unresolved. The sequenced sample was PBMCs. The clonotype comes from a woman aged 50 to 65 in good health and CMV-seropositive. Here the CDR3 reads CATRLTHAQETQYF. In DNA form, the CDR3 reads TGTGCCACCAGACTGACACACGCGCAAGAGACCCAGTACTTC.